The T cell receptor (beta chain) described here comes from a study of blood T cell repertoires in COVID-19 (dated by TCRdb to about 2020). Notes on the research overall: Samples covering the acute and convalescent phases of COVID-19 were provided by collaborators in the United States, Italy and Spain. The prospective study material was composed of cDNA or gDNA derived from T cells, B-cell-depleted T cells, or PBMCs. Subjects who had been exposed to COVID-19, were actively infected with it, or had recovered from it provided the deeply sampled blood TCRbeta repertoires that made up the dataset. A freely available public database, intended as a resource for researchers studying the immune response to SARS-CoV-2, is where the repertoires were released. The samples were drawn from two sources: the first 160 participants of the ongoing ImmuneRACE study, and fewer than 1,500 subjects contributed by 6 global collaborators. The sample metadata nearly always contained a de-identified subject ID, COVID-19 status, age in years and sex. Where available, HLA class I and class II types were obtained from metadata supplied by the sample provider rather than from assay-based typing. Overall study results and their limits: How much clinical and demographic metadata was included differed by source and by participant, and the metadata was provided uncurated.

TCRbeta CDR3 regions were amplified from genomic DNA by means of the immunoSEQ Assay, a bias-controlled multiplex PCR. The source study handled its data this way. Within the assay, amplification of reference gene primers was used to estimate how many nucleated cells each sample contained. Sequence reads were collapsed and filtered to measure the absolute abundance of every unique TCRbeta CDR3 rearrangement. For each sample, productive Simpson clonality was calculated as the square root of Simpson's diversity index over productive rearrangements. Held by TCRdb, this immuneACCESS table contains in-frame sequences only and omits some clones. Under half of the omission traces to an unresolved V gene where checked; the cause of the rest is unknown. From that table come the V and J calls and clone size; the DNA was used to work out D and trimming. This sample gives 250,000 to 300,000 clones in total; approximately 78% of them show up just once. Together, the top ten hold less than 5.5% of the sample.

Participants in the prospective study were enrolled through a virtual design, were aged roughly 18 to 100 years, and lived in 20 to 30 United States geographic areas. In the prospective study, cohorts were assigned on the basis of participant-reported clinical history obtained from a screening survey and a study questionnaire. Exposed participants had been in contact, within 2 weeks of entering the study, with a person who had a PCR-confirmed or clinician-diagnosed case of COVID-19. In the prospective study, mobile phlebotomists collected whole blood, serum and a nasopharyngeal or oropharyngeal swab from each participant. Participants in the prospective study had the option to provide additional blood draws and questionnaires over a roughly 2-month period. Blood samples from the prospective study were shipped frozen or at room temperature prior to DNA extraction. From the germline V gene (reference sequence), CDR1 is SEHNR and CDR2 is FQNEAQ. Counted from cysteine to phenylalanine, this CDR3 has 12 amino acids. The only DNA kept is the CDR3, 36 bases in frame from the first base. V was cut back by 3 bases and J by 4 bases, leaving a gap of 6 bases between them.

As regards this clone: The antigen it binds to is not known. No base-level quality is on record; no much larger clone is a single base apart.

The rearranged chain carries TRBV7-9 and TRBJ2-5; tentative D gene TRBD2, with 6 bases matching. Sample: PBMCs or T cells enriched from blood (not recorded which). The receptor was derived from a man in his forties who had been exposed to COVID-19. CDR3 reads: CASSFGRETQYF. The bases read TGTGCCAGCAGCTTCGGGAGAGAGACCCAGTACTTC.